This paragraph covers one T cell receptor beta chain sequence. This CDR3 contains 14 residues. Germline V gene data show CDR1 as SGHTA and CDR2 as FQGNSA. The germline V and J ends were trimmed by 5 bases and 2 bases, with 13 bases remaining between them. Study processing details: From reference gene primer amplification, estimates of nucleated cell counts were derived. Repertoires were generated with immunoSEQ multiplex PCR, while TCRdb's copy carries only in-frame clones and drops some. V and J calls and clone size follow that table, whereas D and trimming were derived from the DNA. Found here are 90,000 or so clones, roughly nine tenths of them singletons; the top ten hold about 1.8%. The record originates from a study of blood T cell repertoires in COVID-19. About the study: The samples span acute and convalescent COVID-19 from the United States, Italy and Spain. Sources were T cells, B-cell-depleted T cells, or PBMCs; the material itself was cDNA or gDNA.

Sequencing input: peripheral blood. The receptor was derived from a human donor with active COVID-19. The donor label of this sample is uncertain. V gene TRBV7-2 combines with J gene TRBJ2-7; perhaps TRBD1 as D (7 bases). As DNA, the CDR3 is TGTGCCAGCAGCCCGGGGGACAGAACCTACGAGCAGTACTTC. Translating gives CASSPGDRTYEQYF. Combining the CDR3 with reference TRBV7-2 and TRBJ2-7 gives the whole variable domain GAGVSQSPSNKVTEKGKDVELRCDPISGHTALYWYRQSLGQGLEFLIYFQGNSAPDKSGLPSDRFSAERTGGSVSTLTIQRTQQEDSAVYLCASSPGDRTYEQYFGPGTRLTVT.